A single sample is the source of the 17 T cell receptor beta chains below, sequenced in a study of regulatory T cells in long-lasting Graves disease. The time point was: persistent/refractory GD, antithyroid drugs over 5 years with positive TRAb. Making the TCR library involved RNA that had been extracted from PBMCs. For TCR beta, libraries came from iRepertoire HTBI primers and Arm-PCR of CDR3 regions. TCRdb re-called the multiplex PCR reads with MiXCR, one entry per CDR3 protein. The sample includes 400,000 to 500,000 distinct CDR3 sequences, approximately 21% of them seen just once. The sample here was peripheral blood mononuclear cells (PBMCs), taken when the disease was refractory, from a patient treated with antithyroid drugs. The receptors were sampled from a female donor with Graves disease.

This sequence joins TRBV29-1 and TRBJ2-7; 11 nucleotides align to TRBD2. The CDR3 covers 15 residues. In germline, CDR1 is SQVTM, CDR2 ANQGSEA. The trim removed 6 bases at V and 6 bases at J, leaving 13 bases unmatched. Here the CDR3 DNA reads TGCAGCGTCCCCGGGGTGGGTCTAGCGGGGGGCGAGCAGTACTTC. Its translation is CSVPGVGLAGGEQYF.

This clonotype was counted between two and nine times. This may come from a read error, since a much larger clone is one base off. The V and J genes are TRBV6-1 and TRBJ1-5; D perhaps matches TRBD1 (5 bases). V was trimmed by 5 bases and J by 2 bases, leaving 22 bases between them. CDR3 length: 18 residues. The germline V gene encodes CDR1 MNHNS and CDR2 SASEGT. The CDR3 region is CASSHQGYVPQRNQPQHF. The CDR3 region has the DNA TGTGCCAGCAGTCATCAGGGATACGTCCCTCAGCGCAATCAGCCCCAGCATTTT.

V is TRBV7-3 and J is TRBJ2-5, with D perhaps given as TRBD1 or TRBD2 (5 bases each). Trimming cost V 1 base and J 2 bases, with 14 bases left between them. The CDR3 extends over 16 amino acids. CDR1 is SGHTA and CDR2 is FQGTGA in the germline V gene. DNA for the CDR3: TGTGCCAGCAGCTTAAATTTGGGACCCTTACAAGAGACCCAGTACTTC. It is translated as CASSLNLGPLQETQYF.

This rearrangement joins TRBV25-1 to TRBJ2-5, with TRBD1 matching over 12 bases. CDR1 and CDR2 (germline): MGHDK, SYGVNS. The length of the CDR3 is 13 residues. Losses at the gene ends were 8 bases for V and 5 bases for J; bases not matched to a gene: 3. Here the CDR3 DNA reads TGTGCCAGCGGGACAGGGGGCACGGAGACCCAGTACTTC. Residues: CASGTGGTETQYF.

This clonotype showed up many times. The gene calls are TRBV30 and TRBJ1-1, with no clear D. The CDR3 spans 10 residues. CDR1 and CDR2 (germline): GTSNPN, SVGIG (reference sequence). Trimming took off 0 bases at V and 7 bases at J, with 3 bases between the two ends. Here the CDR3 DNA reads TGTGCCTGGAGTGTCGGTGAAGCTTTCTTT. Translated: CAWSVGEAFF.

V is TRBV5-1 and J is TRBJ2-7; TRBD1 matches 10 bases. This CDR3 is 15 amino acids long. Looked up from germline, CDR1 is SGHRS and CDR2 is YFSETQ. The ends lost 0 bases at V and 3 bases at J; junction bases unmatched: 3. As DNA, the CDR3 is TGCGCCAGCAGCTTGGGTGGGACAGGGGACTACGAGCAGTACTTC. Translated, it gives CASSLGGTGDYEQYF.

This clonotype showed up many times. The CDR3: CASQFSQGVYGYTF. CDR3 in DNA: TGTGCCAGCCAGTTCTCACAGGGTGTCTATGGCTACACCTTC. The J gene is TRBJ1-2, the V gene TRBV6-1, with a weak D call TRBD1 (6 bases). Germline CDR1 MNHNS, CDR2 SASEGT. Between the trimmed V and J ends, which lost 8 bases and 4 bases, there was a span of 17 bases. The CDR3 loop spans 14 amino acids.

This clonotype has at least ten counts. The chain employs TRBV29-1 and TRBJ2-5, with D possibly TRBD1 on 6 matching bases. Trimming took 5 bases from V and 1 from J, leaving 14 bases between them. The CDR3 extends over 14 amino acids. Germline assignment: CDR1 SQVTM and CDR2 ANQGSEA. The chain's CDR3 is CSVQPGQTQETQYF. Written as DNA, the CDR3 is TGCAGCGTTCAACCCGGACAGACCCAAGAGACCCAGTACTTC.

This clonotype was seen a handful of times. This sequence joins TRBV29-1 and TRBJ1-4; D is undetermined. The V gene's germline CDR1 is SQVTM and CDR2 ANQGSEA. The CDR3 sequence is 11 residues long. The V and J ends lost 0 bases and 7 bases respectively, with 3 bases between them. Written as DNA, the CDR3 is TGCAGCGTTGAAGATAGTGAAAAACTGTTTTTT. This encodes CSVEDSEKLFF.

This clonotype was detected ten times or more. The chain joins TRBV5-1 to TRBJ1-4; D remains unclear. V lost 4 bases to trimming and J lost 3 bases, with 10 bases between them. The CDR3 contains 14 residues. CDR1 is SGHRS and CDR2 is YFSETQ in the germline V gene. The CDR3 DNA is TGCGCCAGCAGCCCCTCCAACCCTAATGAAAAACTGTTTTTT. Its protein is CASSPSNPNEKLFF. Full variable domain (rest looked up from reference TRBV5-1 and TRBJ1-4): KAGVTQTPRYLIKTRGQQVTLSCSPISGHRSVSWYQQTPGQGLQFLFEYFSETQRNKGNFPGRFSGRQFSNSRSEMNVSTLELGDSALYLCASSPSNPNEKLFFGSGTQLSVL.

In its sample, this clonotype was seen a few times. The chain has TRBV6-5 and TRBJ1-4, with D hard to call. CDR1 is MNHEY, CDR2 SVGAGI, per germline. Trimming cost V 0 bases and J 5 bases, with 10 bases left between them. This CDR3 is built from 15 residues. The CDR3 protein is CASSYSGSPNEKLFF. The CDR3 coding sequence is TGTGCCAGCAGTTACTCAGGGAGTCCGAATGAAAAACTGTTTTTT.

A few counts support this clonotype. The genes are TRBV20-1 and TRBJ1-2; no clear D. Per germline, CDR1 DFQATT and CDR2 SNEGSKA (reference sequence). The CDR3 consists of 10 residues. V was clipped by 3 bases and J by 8 bases, with 7 bases between them. The CDR3 bases are TGCAGTGCTAGTTCGGAGGGCTACACCTTC. It translates to CSASSEGYTF.

This clonotype was seen many times. The rearrangement joins TRBV6-2 or TRBV6-3 to TRBJ1-5; tentatively, D is TRBD1 (5 bases). Germline V lookup: CDR1 MNHEY, CDR2 SVGEGT. CDR3 length: 19 residues. With 7 bases removed from V and 3 bases from J, the gap between germline ends came to 28 bases. The DNA of the CDR3 is TGTGCCAGCATTTTACTTTCACATAGCACGTCGGGGCTCAATCAGCCCCAGCATTTT. This encodes CASILLSHSTSGLNQPQHF.

CDR3 region: CASSLGTPSGNTIYF. DNA of the CDR3: TGTGCCAGCAGTTTAGGCACACCCTCTGGAAACACCATATATTTT. The rearrangement links TRBV12-3 or TRBV12-4 to TRBJ1-3; D gene uncertain. CDR3 length equals 15 residues. V lost 1 base to trimming and J lost 0 bases, with 7 bases between them.

On this clonotype itself: This may stem from a read error, because a much larger clone lies one nucleotide away. V is TRBV6-1 and J is TRBJ1-5; a possible D gene is TRBD1 (5 bases). Trimming pared 5 bases from V and 6 bases from J, leaving 14 bases between. Germline CDR1 MNHNS, CDR2 SASEGT. This CDR3 comprises 14 residues. The CDR3 region has the DNA TGTGCCAGCAGTAGAGGGGTTACGGGTCAGCCCCAGCATTTT. Protein sequence: CASSRGVTGQPQHF.

This clonotype was recorded many times. The chain links TRBV12-3 or TRBV12-4 to TRBJ2-7; the D gene is possibly TRBD1 (6 bases). V gave up 1 base and J gave up 1 base, with 11 bases separating them. This CDR3 is built from 15 residues. The CDR3 is CASSLVGHASYEQYF. In DNA, the CDR3 is TGTGCCAGCAGTTTAGTGGGACACGCATCCTACGAGCAGTACTTC.

Written as DNA, the CDR3 is TGCGCCAGCAGCATCGACAGTAGCACCGGGGAGCTGTTTTTT. It translates to CASSIDSSTGELFF. V is TRBV5-1 and J is TRBJ2-2; D might be TRBD1 (5 bases). Germline lookup yields CDR1 SGHRS and CDR2 YFSETQ. Trimming removed 4 bases from V and 4 bases from J, with 11 bases in between. The CDR3 covers 14 residues.